This is a list of T cell receptor beta chains from one sample in a study of blood T cell dynamics during melanoma immunotherapy. Assay used: immunoSEQ multiplex PCR; TCRdb lists only in-frame clones, some missing. The sample includes 13,000 or so clones, roughly 91% of them seen just once. Here the sequenced sample was blood, taken from a patient treated with checkpoint blockade. These receptors were obtained from a human donor with melanoma. Each CDR3 is given with its conserved first and last residue. Each record gives: J gene, clone size, V gene, D gene, CDR3 length, CDR3 protein, CDR3 DNA. A D gene is named only where the DNA matches it firmly. Some rows have no size entry. The others give once, few or many, or a class for an expanded clone.

>TRBJ2-3|.|TRBV27|TRBD2|14
CASSLGTNTDTQYF
TGTGCCAGCAGTTTAGGGACTAACACAGATACGCAGTATTTT
>TRBJ1-4|.|TRBV19|.|13
CASSIHGDEKLFF
TGTGCCAGTAGTATACACGGAGATGAAAAACTGTTTTTT
>TRBJ1-1|.|TRBV11-2|.|13
CASSLDEGMEAFF
TGTGCCAGCAGCTTGGATGAAGGGATGGAAGCTTTCTTT
>TRBJ2-1|.|TRBV30|TRBD2|17
CAWSAGRTSGMDNEQFF
TGTGCCTGGAGTGCGGGGAGGACTAGCGGGATGGACAATGAGCAGTTCTTC
>TRBJ2-7|.|TRBV5-1|.|13
CASSQPGTYEQYF
TGCGCCAGCAGCCAACCCGGCACCTACGAGCAGTACTTC
>TRBJ1-2|.|TRBV7-2|.|11
CASSWTRGYTF
TGTGCCAGCAGCTGGACAAGGGGCTACACCTTC
>TRBJ2-3|.|TRBV10-1|.|14
CASSENHRADTQYF
TGCGCCAGCAGTGAAAACCATCGGGCAGATACGCAGTATTTT
>TRBJ2-1|.|TRBV29-1|TRBD2|13
CSVLAGRSNEQFF
TGCAGCGTTCTAGCGGGACGGTCGAATGAGCAGTTCTTC
>TRBJ2-1|.|TRBV29-1|TRBD1|13
CSLGQGPYNEQFF
TGCAGCCTAGGACAGGGGCCTTACAATGAGCAGTTCTTC
>TRBJ2-7|.|TRBV7-1|.|14
CASSRSQPPFEQYF
TGTGCCAGCAGCCGGTCCCAACCCCCCTTCGAGCAGTACTTC
>TRBJ2-1|.|TRBV6-6|TRBD1|15
CASSLWTGGYNEQFF
TGTGCCAGCAGTTTGTGGACAGGGGGCTACAATGAGCAGTTCTTC
>TRBJ2-2|.|TRBV27|TRBD1|15
CASSAQGLDTGELFF
TGTGCCAGCAGTGCACAGGGGTTGGACACCGGGGAGCTGTTTTTT
>TRBJ2-1|.|TRBV7-8|TRBD2|15
CASSPGLASLNEQFF
TGTGCCAGCAGCCCTGGACTAGCTTCGTTGAATGAGCAGTTCTTC
>TRBJ1-4|.|TRBV27|TRBD1|16
CASRGTGGAKYEKLFF
TGTGCCAGCCGCGGGACAGGGGGCGCCAAGTATGAAAAACTGTTTTTT
>TRBJ2-2|.|TRBV7-2|TRBD2|18
CASSGPGLAGGNTGELFF
TGTGCCAGCAGCGGCCCGGGACTAGCGGGAGGGAACACCGGGGAGCTGTTTTTT
>TRBJ2-5|.|TRBV7-9|.|15
CASSTQGLDQETQYF
TGTGCCAGCAGCACCCAGGGACTGGATCAAGAGACCCAGTACTTC
>TRBJ1-6|.|TRBV19|.|14
CASSKFSENSPLHF
TGTGCCAGTAGTAAGTTCTCCGAGAATTCACCCCTCCACTTT
>TRBJ2-7|.|TRBV9|.|16
CASSPQPTRGTYEQYF
TGTGCCAGCAGCCCTCAACCGACTAGAGGGACCTACGAGCAGTACTTC
>TRBJ1-1|.|TRBV27|.|14
CASSSPAANTEAFF
TGTGCCAGCAGTTCACCGGCTGCGAACACTGAAGCTTTCTTT
>TRBJ2-1|.|TRBV7-2|.|15
CASSPSRVSYNEQFF
TGTGCCAGCAGCCCCTCGCGGGTTTCCTACAATGAGCAGTTCTTC
>TRBJ1-2|.|TRBV30|.|13
CAWSGTGYGGYTF
TGTGCCTGGAGTGGGACGGGGTATGGGGGCTACACCTTC
>TRBJ2-6|.|TRBV5-4|.|16
CASSLNRWAGANVLTF
TGTGCCAGCAGCTTGAACCGGTGGGCTGGGGCCAACGTCCTGACTTTC
>TRBJ2-5|once|TRBV5-1|.|13
CASSLGQQETQYF
TGCGCCAGCAGCTTGGGTCAGCAAGAGACCCAGTACTTC
>TRBJ2-7|.|TRBV9|.|16
CASSVAGGRDSYEQYF
TGTGCCAGCAGCGTAGCGGGTGGGAGAGACTCCTACGAGCAGTACTTC
>TRBJ2-7|.|TRBV28|.|14
CASSGAYDSYEQYF
TGTGCCAGCAGCGGGGCGTATGACAGCTACGAGCAGTACTTC
>TRBJ2-1|.|TRBV19|TRBD2|15
CASSALSGRANLAFF
TGTGCCAGTAGTGCGTTGAGCGGGAGGGCGAATCTCGCGTTCTTC
>TRBJ2-2|.|TRBV19|TRBD1|16
CASSPGQGANTGELFF
TGTGCCAGTAGTCCGGGACAGGGGGCGAACACCGGGGAGCTGTTTTTT
>TRBJ2-7|.|TRBV30|TRBD1|17
CAWSNILRTGGNYEQYF
TGTGCCTGGAGTAATATCCTCCGGACAGGGGGTAACTACGAGCAGTACTTC